These 3 T cell receptor beta chains were all obtained from the same sample, sequenced in a study of blood T cell repertoires in COVID-19. Produced via immunoSEQ multiplex PCR; TCRdb's table is partial and in-frame only. Of about 320,000 clones in the sample, around nine tenths were seen once. The sequencing input was PBMCs or T cells enriched from blood (not recorded which). These receptor sequences come from a woman in her thirties who had been exposed to COVID-19.

V is TRBV28 and J is TRBJ2-7; D may be TRBD2 (5 bases). Germline CDR1 and CDR2: MDHEN and SYDVKM. V gave up 7 bases and J gave up 3 bases, with 28 bases separating them. This CDR3 spans 18 amino acids. CDR3 region: CASTSLRGTGGENYEQYF. The CDR3 coding sequence is TGTGCCAGCACATCCCTCCGGGGTACCGGAGGTGAAAACTACGAGCAGTACTTC.

The genes are TRBV7-6 and TRBJ1-6; TRBD1 is a possible D gene (6 bases). V was pared by 4 bases and J by 7 bases, with 20 bases between. CDR3 size: 17 residues. Looked up from germline, CDR1 is SGHVS and CDR2 is FNYEAQ. The CDR3 bases are TGTGCCAGCAGCTCCAGACCATCAACAGGGCCCAATTCACCCCTCCACTTT. This encodes CASSSRPSTGPNSPLHF.

The chain carries TRBV5-4 and TRBJ1-1, with 7 bases that match TRBD1. The CDR3 consists of 16 residues. Trimming removed 5 bases from V and 1 base from J; junction bases left unmatched: 11. CDR1 and CDR2 (germline): SGHNT, YYREEE (reference sequence). CDR3 in amino acids: CASSWQGGKPNTEAFF. For the CDR3, the DNA is TGTGCCAGCAGTTGGCAGGGGGGCAAACCGAACACTGAAGCTTTCTTT.